Each of the 29 T cell receptor beta chains below was sequenced from the same sample in a study of cytomegalovirus exposure and HLA in healthy donors. PCR involved 60 Vbeta and 13 Jbeta primers. The method was immunoSEQ multiplex PCR; TCRdb's version includes in-frame clones alone and lacks a portion of them. Of 120,000 to 150,000 clones in the sample, over 75% are singletons; the top ten hold approximately 8.2%. The sequencing sample was made of PBMCs. These receptors all stem from a woman in her fifties or sixties in good health and CMV-seropositive.

This chain joins TRBV9 and TRBJ1-5; a possible D gene is TRBD1 (5 bases). Trimming removed 3 bases at V and 4 bases at J, with 14 bases between. The V gene's germline CDR1 is SGDLS and CDR2 YYNGEE. The CDR3 contains 15 residues. The CDR3 is CASSARGGGNQPQHF. CDR3 bases: TGTGCCAGCAGCGCCCGGGGGGGTGGGAATCAGCCCCAGCATTTT.

The CDR3, as DNA: TGTGCCAGCAGCTTAGGCATAGGGGGCGATCAGCCCCAGCATTTT. It yields the protein CASSLGIGGDQPQHF. The chain combines TRBV7-9 with TRBJ1-5; 7 bases agree with TRBD1. Trimming removed 1 base from V and 5 bases from J; junction bases left unmatched: 5. This CDR3 has 15 residues. Germline-derived CDR1 and CDR2 are SEHNR and FQNEAQ (reference sequence).

This chain uses TRBV19 with TRBJ2-7; 7 bases agree with TRBD1. V gave up 6 bases and J gave up 6 bases; unmatched junction bases: 5. The germline CDR1 and CDR2 sequences are LNHDA and SQIVND (reference sequence). The CDR3 sequence is 12 residues long. This CDR3 is CASSRGQFEQYF. In nucleotides, the CDR3 is TGTGCCAGTAGCCGGGGACAGTTCGAGCAGTACTTC.

This clone was seen more than once but under ten times. The chain employs TRBV5-4 and TRBJ1-4; D may be TRBD1 (5 bases). CDR1 SGHNT and CDR2 YYREEE come from the germline V gene (reference sequence). V was cut by 4 bases and J by 6 bases, with 16 bases left in between. There are 15 residues in the CDR3. The CDR3 reads CASSALGGLDEKLFF. As DNA, the CDR3 is TGTGCCAGCAGCGCCCTGGGGGGGTTGGATGAAAAACTGTTTTTT.

The J gene is TRBJ1-1, the V gene TRBV9; 8 nucleotides line up with TRBD1. CDR1 and CDR2 from the germline V gene are SGDLS and YYNGEE. Trimming at V came to 4 bases and at J to 6 bases, leaving 11 bases not matched to a gene. The CDR3 sequence is 15 residues long. The CDR3 nucleotides are TGTGCCAGCAGCACTACCGGGACAGGAGTTTCTGAAGCTTTCTTT. This sequence encodes CASSTTGTGVSEAFF.

The rearrangement links TRBV5-1 to TRBJ1-5, with D possibly matching TRBD1 (5 bases). V was trimmed by 2 bases and J by 3 bases, leaving 18 bases between them. Germline CDR1 reads SGHRS; CDR2 reads YFSETQ. The CDR3 consists of 17 residues. Written as DNA, the CDR3 is TGCGCCAGCAGCTTAGATTCACCGGGGGTCGACAATCAGCCCCAGCATTTT. This encodes CASSLDSPGVDNQPQHF.

This sequence joins TRBV5-1 and TRBJ2-3; the D gene is possibly TRBD1 (5 bases). The CDR3 consists of 16 residues. The V end lost 1 base, the J end lost 4 bases, and 16 bases lay between the germline ends. Germline V lookup: CDR1 SGHRS, CDR2 YFSETQ. The chain's CDR3 is CASSLIMGGASDTQYF. DNA of the CDR3: TGCGCCAGCAGCTTGATCATGGGTGGGGCCTCAGATACGCAGTATTTT.

The J gene is TRBJ1-1, the V gene TRBV6-5; the D is unclear. The CDR3 loop spans 14 amino acids. Per germline, CDR1 MNHEY and CDR2 SVGAGI. Trimming stripped 0 bases from V and 1 base from J, with 6 bases between. CDR3 amino acids: CASSYSRGNTEAFF. Here the CDR3 DNA reads TGTGCCAGCAGTTACTCGCGGGGGAACACTGAAGCTTTCTTT.

The J gene is TRBJ1-6, the V gene TRBV9; 8 positions match TRBD1. The J segment lost 8 bases and the V segment lost 4 bases, leaving 17 bases of the junction unmatched. There are 18 residues in the CDR3. Germline V lookup: CDR1 SGDLS, CDR2 YYNGEE. The CDR3 loop reads CASSKGLGTGGGYSPLHF. Written as DNA, the CDR3 is TGTGCCAGCAGCAAGGGCCTCGGAACAGGGGGTGGATATTCACCCCTCCACTTT.

The gene calls are TRBV9 and TRBJ1-4; D remains unclear. V lost 2 bases and J 0 bases, leaving 5 bases between the germline ends. The CDR3 covers 14 residues. CDR1 is SGDLS and CDR2 is YYNGEE in the germline V gene. For the CDR3, the DNA is TGTGCCAGCAGCGTTGGGCCAACTAATGAAAAACTGTTTTTT. Translation gives CASSVGPTNEKLFF.

This chain uses TRBV30 with TRBJ2-1, with 13 bases matching TRBD2. In germline, CDR1 is GTSNPN, CDR2 SVGIG (reference sequence). Unmatched junction bases numbered 3, after V lost 1 base and J lost 6 bases. The CDR3 totals 15 residues. The CDR3 sequence is CAWSDTSGGANEQFF. CDR3 nucleotide sequence: TGTGCCTGGAGTGACACTAGCGGGGGGGCCAATGAGCAGTTCTTC.

The V call is TRBV19, the J call TRBJ1-2, with TRBD1 matching over 7 bases. With V trimmed by 3 bases and J by 5 bases, 9 bases remained unmatched. CDR3 size: 15 residues. Per germline, CDR1 LNHDA and CDR2 SQIVND (reference sequence). CDR3 amino acids: CASSMPDRDGYGYTF. CDR3 in DNA: TGTGCCAGTAGTATGCCCGACAGGGATGGTTATGGCTACACCTTC.

The chain couples TRBV15 to TRBJ2-7; TRBD1 might be the D (5 bases). The CDR3 runs 14 residues. The V gene's germline CDR1 is LNHNV and CDR2 YYDKDF (reference sequence). The V end lost 5 bases, the J end lost 2 bases, and 13 bases lay between the germline ends. The CDR3 loop reads CATSPYRFPYEQYF. As DNA, the CDR3 is TGTGCCACCAGCCCCTACAGGTTCCCCTACGAGCAGTACTTC.

The gene calls are TRBV7-3 and TRBJ1-6; no firm D call. The CDR3 has 12 amino acids. Germline V gene sequence: CDR1 SGHTA, CDR2 FQGTGA. Trimming shortened V by 4 bases and J by 4 bases, and 2 bases separated the two germline ends. The CDR3 here is CASSSYNSPLHF. In nucleotides, the CDR3 is TGTGCCAGCAGCTCGTATAATTCACCCCTCCACTTT.

This rearrangement joins TRBV9 to TRBJ2-7; 7 bases fit TRBD2. Trimming took 0 bases from V and 6 from J; bases not matched to a gene: 12. The germline CDR1 and CDR2 sequences are SGDLS and YYNGEE. This CDR3 has 16 amino acids. The CDR3 here is CASSVDPLAVAAEQYF. CDR3 nucleotides: TGTGCCAGCAGCGTAGACCCTCTAGCGGTTGCCGCCGAGCAGTACTTC.

The count of this clone is one. The germline gene is not matched at one end of the junction; a read error may be the cause. The chain is built from TRBV30 and TRBJ1-1; perhaps TRBD1 as D (5 bases). This CDR3 has 12 residues. Germline CDR1 and CDR2: GTSNPN and SVGIG (reference sequence). The CDR3 DNA is TGTGCCTGGGGTGTGGGGCACACTGAAGCTTTCTTT. Its translation: CAWGVGHTEAFF.

V usage is TRBV2 and J usage is TRBJ1-1, with 7 bases identical to TRBD1. Germline CDR1 is SNHLY and CDR2 is FYNNEI. The trim removed 6 bases at V and 7 bases at J, leaving 11 bases unmatched. CDR3 size: 14 residues. The CDR3, as DNA: TGTGCCAGCAGAGAAACAGGGGTATTTAATGAAGCTTTCTTT. Translation: CASRETGVFNEAFF.

The gene calls are TRBV7-2 and TRBJ1-5; D gene ambiguous. CDR1 is SGHTA, CDR2 FQGNSA, per germline. Between the trimmed V and J ends, which lost 1 base and 5 bases, there was a span of 6 bases. This CDR3 is built from 13 residues. This chain's CDR3 is CASSLGQDQPQHF. CDR3 coding DNA: TGTGCCAGCAGCTTAGGGCAAGATCAGCCCCAGCATTTT. Together with reference TRBV7-2 and TRBJ1-5, the CDR3 gives the full variable domain: GAGVSQSPSNKVTEKGKDVELRCDPISGHTALYWYRQSLGQGLEFLIYFQGNSAPDKSGLPSDRFSAERTGGSVSTLTIQRTQQEDSAVYLCASSLGQDQPQHFGDGTRLSIL.

This clone was seen more than once but under ten times. V gene TRBV10-2 combines with J gene TRBJ1-5; D ambiguous. The CDR3 is 15 amino acids. V gave up 0 bases and J gave up 2 bases, with 8 bases separating them. The germline V gene encodes CDR1 WSHSY and CDR2 SAAADI. The CDR3 nucleotides are TGCGCCAGCAGTGAGTCTGGGCACCGCAATCAGCCCCAGCATTTT. Its protein is CASSESGHRNQPQHF.

The rearrangement links TRBV30 to TRBJ2-2, with 14 bases matching TRBD2. The CDR3 runs to 16 residues. The J segment lost 3 bases and the V segment lost 7 bases, leaving 7 bases of the junction unmatched. Per the germline V gene, CDR1 is GTSNPN and CDR2 is SVGIG (reference sequence). The CDR3 reads CALTRTSGGYTGELFF. The CDR3 region has the DNA TGTGCCTTGACCAGGACTAGCGGGGGGTACACCGGGGAGCTGTTTTTT.

This rearrangement joins TRBV7-2 to TRBJ2-5, with TRBD2 identical over 12 bases. The length of the CDR3 is 18 residues. Germline V gives CDR1 SGHTA, CDR2 FQGNSA. Germline trimming cut 6 bases from V and 4 bases from J; bases unmatched to any gene: 15. This CDR3 reads CASSPQASGGGPPETQYF. In nucleotides, the CDR3 is TGTGCCAGCAGTCCCCAGGCTAGCGGGGGGGGGCCCCCAGAGACCCAGTACTTC.

Only one count was recorded for this clone. The chain links TRBV30 to TRBJ1-5; D is uncertain. There are 15 residues in the CDR3. CDR1 and CDR2 (germline): GTSNPN, SVGIG (reference sequence). Trimming shortened V by 3 bases and J by 4 bases, and 16 bases separated the two germline ends. The CDR3 region has the DNA TGTGCCTGGAGAGAGGGAGCCGTGGGGAATCAGCCCCAGCATTTT. Its translation is CAWREGAVGNQPQHF.

The chain couples TRBV6-1 to TRBJ2-5; weak D call: TRBD2 (5 bases). CDR3 length equals 14 residues. V gave up 7 bases and J gave up 3 bases, with 15 bases separating them. Germline V gene lookup returns CDR1 MNHNS and CDR2 SASEGT. The chain's CDR3 is CASNGLSAEETQYF. The CDR3 nucleotides read TGTGCCAGCAACGGGCTGTCAGCGGAAGAGACCCAGTACTTC.

The J gene is TRBJ1-6, the V gene TRBV2; 8 positions agree with TRBD1. Germline assignment: CDR1 SNHLY and CDR2 FYNNEI. Trimming took 5 bases from V and 9 from J; bases not matched to a gene: 9. The CDR3 contains 15 residues. CDR3 sequence (DNA): TGTGCCAGCAGTTTTTCGACAGGGGAGGGTTCACCCCTCCACTTT. Its protein product is CASSFSTGEGSPLHF. Full variable domain (rest looked up from reference TRBV2 and TRBJ1-6): EPEVTQTPSHQVTQMGQEVILRCVPISNHLYFYWYRQILGQKVEFLVSFYNNEISEKSEIFDDQFSVERPDGSNFTLKIRSTKLEDSAMYFCASSFSTGEGSPLHFGNGTRLTVT.

J is TRBJ1-1 and V is TRBV7-9; no clear D gene. CDR1 and CDR2 from the germline V gene are SEHNR and FQNEAQ (reference sequence). The length of the CDR3 is 18 residues. Trimming removed 1 base from V and 7 bases from J, with 25 bases in between. The CDR3 coding sequence is TGTGCCAGCAGCTTAGGAGGTGTCTCCTTAGGACTGACCGTTGAAGCTTTCTTT. Translation gives CASSLGGVSLGLTVEAFF.

In this sample, this clone turned up a few times. The V gene is TRBV6-1, the J gene TRBJ2-4; TRBD1 might be the D (6 bases). Germline assignment: CDR1 MNHNS and CDR2 SASEGT. This CDR3 is 15 amino acids long. V was shortened by 1 base and J by 5 bases, with 12 bases between the two germline ends. Here the CDR3 reads CASSEGTGYQNIQYF. The DNA of the CDR3 is TGTGCCAGCAGTGAAGGCACAGGGTACCAAAACATTCAGTACTTC.

This clone showed up just once. The chain employs TRBV6-5 and TRBJ1-6; D is unclear. The CDR3 is made up of 15 amino acids. The V gene's germline CDR1 is MNHEY and CDR2 SVGAGI. V lost 6 bases, J lost 11 bases, and 20 bases lay in between. As DNA, the CDR3 is TGTGCCAGCAGCCCGGCCCGACTGACCCTTACACCCCTCCACTTT. Protein product: CASSPARLTLTPLHF.

This clone was seen a single time. The rearrangement links TRBV6-6 to TRBJ2-1; possibly TRBD2 for D (6 bases). The CDR3 totals 14 residues. From germline, CDR1 is MNHNY and CDR2 SVGAGI (reference sequence). The V gene lost 2 bases and the J gene lost 4 bases, with 9 bases spanning the gap. The DNA of the CDR3 is TGTGCCAGCAGTTACGGGGGGAGGTACAATGAGCAGTTCTTC. Translating gives CASSYGGRYNEQFF.

This sequence joins TRBV18 and TRBJ2-1, with unresolved D. The CDR3 spans 11 residues. Germline values: CDR1 KGHSH, CDR2 LQKENI. V lost 3 bases and J 10 bases, leaving 7 bases between the germline ends. The CDR3 bases are TGTGCCAGCTCACCCCAGTGGGAGCAGTTCTTC. It is translated as CASSPQWEQFF.